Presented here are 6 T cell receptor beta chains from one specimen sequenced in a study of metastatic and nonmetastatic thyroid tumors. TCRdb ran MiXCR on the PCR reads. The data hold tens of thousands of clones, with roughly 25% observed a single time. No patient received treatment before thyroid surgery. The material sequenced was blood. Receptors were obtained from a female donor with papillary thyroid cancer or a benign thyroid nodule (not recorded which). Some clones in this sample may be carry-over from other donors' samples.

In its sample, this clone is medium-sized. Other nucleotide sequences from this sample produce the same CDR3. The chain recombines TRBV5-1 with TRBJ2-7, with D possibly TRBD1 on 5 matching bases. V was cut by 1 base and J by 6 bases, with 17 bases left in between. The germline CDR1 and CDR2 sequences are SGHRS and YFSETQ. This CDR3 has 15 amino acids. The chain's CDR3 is CASSLSLRGNGEQYF. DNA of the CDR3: TGCGCCAGCAGCTTGTCTCTTAGGGGTAATGGCGAGCAGTACTTC.

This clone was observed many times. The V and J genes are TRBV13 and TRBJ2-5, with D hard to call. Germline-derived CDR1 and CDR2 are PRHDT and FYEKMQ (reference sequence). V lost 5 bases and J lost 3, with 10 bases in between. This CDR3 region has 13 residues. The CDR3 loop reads CASSPPAEETQYF. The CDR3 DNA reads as TGTGCCAGCAGCCCCCCCGCGGAAGAGACCCAGTACTTC. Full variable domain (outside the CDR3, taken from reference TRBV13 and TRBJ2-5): AAGVIQSPRHLIKEKRETATLKCYPIPRHDTVYWYQQGPGQDPQFLISFYEKMQSDKGSIPDRFSAQQFSDYHSELNMSSLELGDSALYFCASSPPAEETQYFGPGTRLLVL.

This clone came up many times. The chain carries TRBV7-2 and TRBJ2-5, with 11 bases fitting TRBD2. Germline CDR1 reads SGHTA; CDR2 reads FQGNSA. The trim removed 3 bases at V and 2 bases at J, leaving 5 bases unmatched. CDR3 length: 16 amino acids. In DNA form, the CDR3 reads TGTGCCAGCAGCTTTCGGACTAGCGGGTTTCAAGAGACCCAGTACTTC. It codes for CASSFRTSGFQETQYF.

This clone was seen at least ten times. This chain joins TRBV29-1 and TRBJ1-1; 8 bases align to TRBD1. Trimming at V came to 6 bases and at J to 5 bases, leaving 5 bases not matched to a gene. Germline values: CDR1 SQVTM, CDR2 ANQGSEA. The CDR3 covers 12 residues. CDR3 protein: CSVDRGKTEAFF. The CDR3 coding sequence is TGCAGCGTCGACAGGGGTAAGACTGAAGCTTTCTTT.

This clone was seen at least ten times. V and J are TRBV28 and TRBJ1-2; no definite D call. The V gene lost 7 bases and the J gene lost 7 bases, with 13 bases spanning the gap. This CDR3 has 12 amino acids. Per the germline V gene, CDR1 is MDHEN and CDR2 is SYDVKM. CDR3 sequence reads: CASNSGFRGYTF. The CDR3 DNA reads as TGTGCCAGCAACTCGGGATTCCGTGGCTACACCTTC.

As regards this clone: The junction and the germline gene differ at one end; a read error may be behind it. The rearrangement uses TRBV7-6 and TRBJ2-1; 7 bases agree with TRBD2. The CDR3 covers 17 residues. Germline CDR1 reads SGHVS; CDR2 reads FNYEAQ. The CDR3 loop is CVSSPVAGLVGTDEQFF. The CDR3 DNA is TGTGTCAGCAGCCCCGTGGCCGGACTAGTTGGTACAGATGAGCAGTTCTTC.